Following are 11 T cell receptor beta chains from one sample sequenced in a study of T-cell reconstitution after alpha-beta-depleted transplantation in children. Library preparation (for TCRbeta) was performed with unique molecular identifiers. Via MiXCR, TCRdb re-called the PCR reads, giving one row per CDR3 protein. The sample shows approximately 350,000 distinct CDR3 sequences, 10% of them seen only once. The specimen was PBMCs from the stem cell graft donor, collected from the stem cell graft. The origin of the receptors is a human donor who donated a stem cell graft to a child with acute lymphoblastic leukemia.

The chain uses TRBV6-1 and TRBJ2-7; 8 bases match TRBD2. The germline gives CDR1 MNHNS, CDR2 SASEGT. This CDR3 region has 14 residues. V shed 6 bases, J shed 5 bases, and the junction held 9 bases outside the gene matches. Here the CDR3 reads CASSRGGGIHEQYF. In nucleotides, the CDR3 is TGTGCCAGCAGCCGGGGGGGAGGGATCCACGAGCAGTACTTC.

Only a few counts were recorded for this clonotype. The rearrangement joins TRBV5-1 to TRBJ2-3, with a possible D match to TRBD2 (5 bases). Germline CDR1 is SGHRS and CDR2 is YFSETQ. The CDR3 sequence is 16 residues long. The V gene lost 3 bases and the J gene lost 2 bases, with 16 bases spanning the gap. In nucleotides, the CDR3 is TGCGCCAGCAGCTCATCCCCGGGGAGCGTCACAGATACGCAGTATTTT. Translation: CASSSSPGSVTDTQYF.

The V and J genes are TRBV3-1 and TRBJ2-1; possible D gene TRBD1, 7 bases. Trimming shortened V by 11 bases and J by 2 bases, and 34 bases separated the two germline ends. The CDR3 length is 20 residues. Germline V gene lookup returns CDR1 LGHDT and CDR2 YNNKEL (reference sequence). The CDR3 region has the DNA TGTGCCTCCACCCAGATTTCCGGACAGGAGGACTATTCGACCTACAATGAGCAGTTCTTC. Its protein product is CASTQISGQEDYSTYNEQFF.

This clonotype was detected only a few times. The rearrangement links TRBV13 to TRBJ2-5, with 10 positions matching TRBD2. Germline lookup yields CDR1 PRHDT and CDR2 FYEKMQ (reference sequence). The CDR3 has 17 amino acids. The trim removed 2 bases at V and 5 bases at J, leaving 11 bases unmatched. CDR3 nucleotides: TGTGCCAGCAGCTTAAGCTCGGCTAGCGGGAGTTGGGAGACCCAGTACTTC. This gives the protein CASSLSSASGSWETQYF.

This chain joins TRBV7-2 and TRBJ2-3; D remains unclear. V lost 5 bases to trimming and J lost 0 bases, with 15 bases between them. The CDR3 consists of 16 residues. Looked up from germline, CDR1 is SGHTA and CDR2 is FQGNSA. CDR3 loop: CASSPGVIDSTDTQYF. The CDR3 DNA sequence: TGTGCCAGCAGCCCCGGAGTGATCGATAGCACAGATACGCAGTATTTT.

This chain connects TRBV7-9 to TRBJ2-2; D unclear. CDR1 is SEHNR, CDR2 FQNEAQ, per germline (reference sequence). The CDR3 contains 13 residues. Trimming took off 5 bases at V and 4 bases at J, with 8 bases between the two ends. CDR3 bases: TGTGCCAGCAGCGCTCGATCCACCGGGGAGCTGTTTTTT. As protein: CASSARSTGELFF.

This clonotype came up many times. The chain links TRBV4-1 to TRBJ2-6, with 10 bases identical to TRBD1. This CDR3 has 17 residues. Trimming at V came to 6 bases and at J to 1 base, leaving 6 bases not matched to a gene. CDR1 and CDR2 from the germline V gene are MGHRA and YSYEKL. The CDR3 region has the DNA TGCGCCAGCAGTTGGGACAGGGGTCCATCTGGGGCCAACGTCCTGACTTTC. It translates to CASSWDRGPSGANVLTF.

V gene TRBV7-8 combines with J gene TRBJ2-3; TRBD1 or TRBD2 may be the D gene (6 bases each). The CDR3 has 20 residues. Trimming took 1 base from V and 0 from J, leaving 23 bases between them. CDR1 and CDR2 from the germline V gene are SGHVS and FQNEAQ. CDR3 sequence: CASSLVDGGGLEVSTDTQYF. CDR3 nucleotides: TGTGCCAGCAGCTTAGTGGACGGGGGCGGTTTAGAAGTCAGCACAGATACGCAGTATTTT.

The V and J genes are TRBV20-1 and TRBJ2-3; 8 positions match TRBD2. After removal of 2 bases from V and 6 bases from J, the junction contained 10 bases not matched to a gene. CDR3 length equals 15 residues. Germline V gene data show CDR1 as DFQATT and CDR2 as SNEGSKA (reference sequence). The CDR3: CSARLAGHPFDTQYF. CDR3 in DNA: TGCAGTGCTAGACTAGCGGGCCACCCCTTCGATACGCAGTATTTT.

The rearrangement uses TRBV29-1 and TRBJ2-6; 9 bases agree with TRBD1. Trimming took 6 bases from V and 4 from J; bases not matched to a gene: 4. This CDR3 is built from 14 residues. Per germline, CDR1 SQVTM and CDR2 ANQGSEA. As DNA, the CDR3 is TGCAGCGTCGGGACAGGGTTAGGGGCCAACGTCCTGACTTTC. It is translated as CSVGTGLGANVLTF.

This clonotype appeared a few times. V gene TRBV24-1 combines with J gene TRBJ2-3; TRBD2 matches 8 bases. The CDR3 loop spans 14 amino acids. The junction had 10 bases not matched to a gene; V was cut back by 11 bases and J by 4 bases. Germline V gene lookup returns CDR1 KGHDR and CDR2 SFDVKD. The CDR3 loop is CASAGGGTSDTQYF. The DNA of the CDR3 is TGTGCCAGCGCGGGAGGTGGGACCTCAGATACGCAGTATTTT.